Listed below are T cell receptor beta chains from one sample, sequenced in a study of graft-versus-host responses after intestinal transplantation. Only in-frame clones appear in the TCRdb table, and some are missing; sequencing was by immunoSEQ multiplex PCR. Of more than 95,000 clones in the sample, 75% to 95% were seen once. Their target antigens are unknown. Sequenced material: unstimulated CD4+ T cells sorted from spleen or lymph node cells, taken before intestinal transplant. The receptor source for this set is a human donor who received an intestinal transplant. Both conserved end residues are part of each CDR3. D genes are given only for firm matches. Clone size is shown for a subset of rows, as once, few, many or a class of expanded clone.

v_gene,abundance,j_gene,d_gene,CDR3nt,CDR3aa
TRBV28,NA,TRBJ1-2,NA,TGTGCCAGCAGTTCCCTAAGTATCAGGGAACGGGGCTACACCTTC,CASSSLSIRERGYTF
TRBV9,NA,TRBJ1-2,TRBD1,TGTGCCAGCAGTACAGGGGGCGGGATCAACTATGGCTACACCTTC,CASSTGGGINYGYTF
TRBV28,NA,TRBJ1-6,NA,TGTGCCAGCACCTCCAATTCACCCCTCCACTTT,CASTSNSPLHF
TRBV9,NA,TRBJ2-5,TRBD2,TGTGCCAGCAGCTTAGCGGGGGGAGAGACCCAGTACTTC,CASSLAGGETQYF
TRBV7-3,NA,TRBJ2-1,NA,TGTGCCAGCAGCTTAGCCGGGAGCTCCTACAATGAGCAGTTCTTC,CASSLAGSSYNEQFF
TRBV27,NA,TRBJ2-7,TRBD2,TGTGCCAGCAGTTTAAGGGGTACTAGCGGGAGTAACAAGCAGTACTTC,CASSLRGTSGSNKQYF
TRBV5-4,few,TRBJ1-2,NA,TGTGCCAGCAGCTTAACAGACCCCTATGGCTACACCTTC,CASSLTDPYGYTF
TRBV7-9,NA,TRBJ1-5,NA,TGTGCCAGCAGCTTAGGGGTTGAGCTTGACAGGCTCAATCAGCCCCAGCATTTT,CASSLGVELDRLNQPQHF
TRBV30,NA,TRBJ1-1,NA,TGTGCCTGGACAGGGGTGATGAACACTGAAGCTTTCTTT,CAWTGVMNTEAFF
TRBV10-3,NA,TRBJ2-1,TRBD2,TGTGCCATCAGTGCGACTAGCAATTCGTACAATGAGCAGTTCTTC,CAISATSNSYNEQFF
TRBV2,NA,TRBJ2-7,NA,TGTGCCAGCAGGAGGACACAGGGCTACGAGCAGTACTTC,CASRRTQGYEQYF
TRBV11-2,NA,TRBJ1-5,TRBD1,TGTGCCAGCAGCGTGGACAGGGCCCAGCCCCAGCATTTT,CASSVDRAQPQHF
TRBV6-1,few,TRBJ1-3,NA,TGTGCCAGCAGTGAAGTCGGGTACACCATATATTTT,CASSEVGYTIYF
TRBV27,NA,TRBJ2-5,NA,TGTGCCAGCAGTCCCCACGGCCAAGAGACCCAGTACTTC,CASSPHGQETQYF
TRBV27,NA,TRBJ2-3,NA,TGTGCCAGCAGTTTATGGAGGGGAACAGATACGCAGTATTTT,CASSLWRGTDTQYF
TRBV5-1,NA,TRBJ2-3,NA,TGCGCCAGCAGCTTGGCCCCTGATACGCAGTATTTT,CASSLAPDTQYF
TRBV28,NA,TRBJ2-7,NA,TGTGCCACCAACACACAAAGCTCCTACGAGCAGTACTTC,CATNTQSSYEQYF
TRBV27,NA,TRBJ2-3,NA,TGTGCCAGCAGTTTGGCGGGCGTCACAGATACGCAGTATTTT,CASSLAGVTDTQYF
TRBV5-8,NA,TRBJ1-2,TRBD1,TGTGCCAGCAGCTGGGGACAGTCTTTTAACTATGGCTACACCTTC,CASSWGQSFNYGYTF
TRBV6-5,NA,TRBJ1-1,TRBD1,TGTGCCAGCAGACCGCAGGGGGCAACTGAAGCTTTCTTT,CASRPQGATEAFF
TRBV28,NA,TRBJ2-1,TRBD2,TGTGCCAGCAGTCCTTTAGCGGGAGAGTCCTACAATGAGCAGTTCTTC,CASSPLAGESYNEQFF
TRBV2,NA,TRBJ2-5,TRBD1,TGTGCCAGCATAAGGACAGGGGGCCGGGAGACCCAGTACTTC,CASIRTGGRETQYF
TRBV28,NA,TRBJ2-5,TRBD1,TGTGCCAGCCGGGGACAGGCCAAAGAGACCCAGTACTTC,CASRGQAKETQYF
TRBV5-4,NA,TRBJ2-7,TRBD1,TGTGCCAGCAGCTTGAACCAGGGGGCGTCGTACGAGCAGTACTTC,CASSLNQGASYEQYF
TRBV6-5,NA,TRBJ2-1,NA,TGTGCCAGCCGACGCGTGGGCCTCTACAATGAGCAGTTCTTC,CASRRVGLYNEQFF
TRBV7-7,few,TRBJ2-5,TRBD1,TGTGCCAGCAGCGGATTGACAGGGGGCTGGGAGACCCAGTACTTC,CASSGLTGGWETQYF
TRBV7-2,NA,TRBJ2-3,TRBD2,TGTGCCAGCAGCCGGACTAGAGTTACGCAGTATTTT,CASSRTRVTQYF
TRBV6-1,once,TRBJ1-3,NA,TGTGCCAGCGGACTCCGGGGGAGGGCTGGAAACACCATATATTTT,CASGLRGRAGNTIYF
TRBV19,NA,TRBJ2-5,NA,TGTGCCAGTACCCCTGGCAGGGATGGGGAGACCCAGTACTTC,CASTPGRDGETQYF
TRBV9,NA,TRBJ2-2,NA,TGTGCCAGCAGCGTAGGGGACACTGGACCTTTTCCCGGGGAGCTGTTTTTT,CASSVGDTGPFPGELFF
TRBV7-2,NA,TRBJ1-1,NA,TGTGCCAGCAGGGGCACAGACACCAGATATTTGAACACTGAAGCTTTCTTT,CASRGTDTRYLNTEAFF
TRBV7-9,NA,TRBJ1-1,NA,TGTGCCAGCAGCGCTCTGGCAAGGACAGCAGAGTATCCGCGGACTGAAGCTTTCTTT,CASSALARTAEYPRTEAFF
TRBV6-6,few,TRBJ1-2,NA,TGTGCCAGCACCCCAGGGGTTGGGTATGGCTACACCTTC,CASTPGVGYGYTF
TRBV9,NA,TRBJ2-1,TRBD1,TGTGCCAGCAGCATCGGGACAGCGAGTTTTTACAATGAGCAGTTCTTC,CASSIGTASFYNEQFF
TRBV2,few,TRBJ2-7,TRBD2,TGTGCCAGCAGTGAACTAGCGGGAGTGGTATACGAGCAGTACTTC,CASSELAGVVYEQYF
TRBV9,NA,TRBJ2-1,TRBD2,TGTGCCAGCAGCGCCTCATTGGGACTAGCGGGAGGTCTTCCCTACAATGAGCAGTTCTTC,CASSASLGLAGGLPYNEQFF
TRBV27,NA,TRBJ2-7,TRBD1,TGTGCCAGCAGTTCCACAGGGGGATGGGGCTACGAGCAGTACTTC,CASSSTGGWGYEQYF
TRBV6-5,few,TRBJ2-7,NA,TGTGCCAGCAAACTAATCGCCGGGGGCGAGCAGTACTTC,CASKLIAGGEQYF
TRBV9,NA,TRBJ1-1,NA,TGTGCCAGCAGCACCCCCAGGGGCGAGAACACTGAAGCTTTCTTT,CASSTPRGENTEAFF
TRBV19,NA,TRBJ1-2,TRBD1,TGTGCCAGTAGTATTCCACGGAAAGGGGGCGTGTATGGCTACACCTTC,CASSIPRKGGVYGYTF
TRBV5-4,NA,TRBJ2-7,TRBD2,TGTGCCAGCAGCTTTAGCGGGGGGCCTTCCTACGAGCAGTACTTC,CASSFSGGPSYEQYF
TRBV6-1,NA,TRBJ2-5,NA,TGTGCCAGCCCGGACGCCCGGAGGGAGACCCAGTACTTC,CASPDARRETQYF
TRBV20-1,NA,TRBJ2-7,TRBD1,TGCAGTGCTAACGACAGGGTCGAGCAGTACTTC,CSANDRVEQYF
TRBV27,NA,TRBJ2-5,TRBD1,TGTGCCAGCAGCCGACAGGGTTCTGAGACCCAGTACTTC,CASSRQGSETQYF
TRBV4-3,NA,TRBJ2-2,NA,TGCGCCAGCAGCCAAGCAGACCGGGCCGGGGAGCTGTTTTTT,CASSQADRAGELFF